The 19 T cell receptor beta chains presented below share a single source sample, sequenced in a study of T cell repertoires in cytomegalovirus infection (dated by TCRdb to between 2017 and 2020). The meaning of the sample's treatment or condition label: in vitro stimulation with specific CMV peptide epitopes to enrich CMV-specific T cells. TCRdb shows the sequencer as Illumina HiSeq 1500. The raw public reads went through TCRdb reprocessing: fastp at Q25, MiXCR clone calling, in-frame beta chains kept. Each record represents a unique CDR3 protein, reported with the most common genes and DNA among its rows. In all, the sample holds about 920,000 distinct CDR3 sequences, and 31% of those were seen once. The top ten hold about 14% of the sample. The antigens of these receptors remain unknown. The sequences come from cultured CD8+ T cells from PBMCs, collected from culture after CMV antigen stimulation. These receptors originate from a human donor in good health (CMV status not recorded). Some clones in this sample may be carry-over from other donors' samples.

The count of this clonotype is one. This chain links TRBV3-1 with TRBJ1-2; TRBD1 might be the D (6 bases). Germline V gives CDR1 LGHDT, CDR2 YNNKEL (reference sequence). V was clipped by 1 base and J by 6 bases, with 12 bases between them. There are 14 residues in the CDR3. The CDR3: CASSQVGAEDGYTF. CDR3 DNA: TGTGCCAGCAGCCAAGTGGGGGCTGAAGATGGCTACACCTTC.

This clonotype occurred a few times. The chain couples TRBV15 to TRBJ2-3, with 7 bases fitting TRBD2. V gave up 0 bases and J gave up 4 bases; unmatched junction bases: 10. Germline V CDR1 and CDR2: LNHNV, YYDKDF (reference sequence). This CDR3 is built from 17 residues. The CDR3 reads CATSRDPPRGLADTQYF. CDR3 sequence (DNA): TGTGCCACCAGCAGAGATCCTCCGCGGGGGTTGGCAGATACGCAGTATTTT. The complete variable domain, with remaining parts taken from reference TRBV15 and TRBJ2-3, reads DAMVIQNPRYQVTQFGKPVTLSCSQTLNHNVMYWYQQKSSQAPKLLFHYYDKDFNNEADTPDNFQSRRPNTSFCFLDIRSPGLGDTAMYLCATSRDPPRGLADTQYFGPGTRLTVL.

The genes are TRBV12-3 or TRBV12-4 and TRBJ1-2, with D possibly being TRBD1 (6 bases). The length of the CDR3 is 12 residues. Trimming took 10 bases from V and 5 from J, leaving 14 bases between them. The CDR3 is CAIPTGLYGYTF. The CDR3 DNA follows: TGTGCCATCCCCACAGGGCTGTATGGCTACACCTTC.

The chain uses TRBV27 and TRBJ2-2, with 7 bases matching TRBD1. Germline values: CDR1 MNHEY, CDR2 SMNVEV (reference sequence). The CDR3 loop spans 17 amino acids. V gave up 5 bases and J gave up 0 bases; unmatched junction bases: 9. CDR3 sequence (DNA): TGTGCCAGCAGTCCAAAATTAGGGGGCCCGAACACCGGGGAGCTGTTTTTT. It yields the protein CASSPKLGGPNTGELFF.

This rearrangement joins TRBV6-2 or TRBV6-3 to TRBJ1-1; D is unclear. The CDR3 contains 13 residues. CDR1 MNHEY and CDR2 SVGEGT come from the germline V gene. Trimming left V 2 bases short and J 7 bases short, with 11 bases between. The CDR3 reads CASSYPEPIEAFF. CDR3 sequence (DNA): TGTGCCAGCAGTTACCCGGAACCTATTGAAGCTTTCTTT.

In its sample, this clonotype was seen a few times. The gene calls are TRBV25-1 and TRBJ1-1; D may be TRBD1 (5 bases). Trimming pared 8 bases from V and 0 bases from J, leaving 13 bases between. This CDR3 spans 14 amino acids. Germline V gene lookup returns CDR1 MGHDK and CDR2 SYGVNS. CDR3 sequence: CASASGIMNTEAFF. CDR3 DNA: TGTGCCAGCGCCTCAGGGATAATGAACACTGAAGCTTTCTTT.

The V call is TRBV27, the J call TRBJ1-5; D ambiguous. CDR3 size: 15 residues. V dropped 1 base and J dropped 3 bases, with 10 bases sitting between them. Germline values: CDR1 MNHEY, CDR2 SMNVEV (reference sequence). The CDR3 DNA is TGTGCCAGCAGTTTATTGTCCGCAGCCAATCAGCCCCAGCATTTT. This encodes CASSLLSAANQPQHF.

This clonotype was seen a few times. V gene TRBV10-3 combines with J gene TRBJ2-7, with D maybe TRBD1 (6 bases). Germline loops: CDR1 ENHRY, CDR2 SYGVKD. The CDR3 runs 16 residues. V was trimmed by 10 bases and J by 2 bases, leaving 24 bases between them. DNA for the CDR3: TGTGCCACTGAGGCGAACAGGGTTGGGTTGGCCTACGAGCAGTACTTC. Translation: CATEANRVGLAYEQYF.

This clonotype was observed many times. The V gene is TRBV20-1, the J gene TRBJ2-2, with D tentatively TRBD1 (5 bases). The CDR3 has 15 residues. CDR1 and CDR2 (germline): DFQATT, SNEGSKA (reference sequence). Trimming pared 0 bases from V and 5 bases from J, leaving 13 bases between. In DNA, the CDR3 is TGCAGTGCTAGAGATTGGGAAGGGGATACCGGGGAGCTGTTTTTT. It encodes CSARDWEGDTGELFF.

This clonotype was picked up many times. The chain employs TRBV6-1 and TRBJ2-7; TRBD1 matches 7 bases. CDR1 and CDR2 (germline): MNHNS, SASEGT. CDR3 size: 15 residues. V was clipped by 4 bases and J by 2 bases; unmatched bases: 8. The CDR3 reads CASSGPGQVTYEQYV. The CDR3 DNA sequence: TGTGCCAGCAGTGGCCCCGGACAGGTTACCTACGAGCAGTACGTC.

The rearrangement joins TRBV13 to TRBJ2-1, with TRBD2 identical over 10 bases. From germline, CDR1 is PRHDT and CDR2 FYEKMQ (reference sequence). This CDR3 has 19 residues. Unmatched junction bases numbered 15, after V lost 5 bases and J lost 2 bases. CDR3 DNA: TGTGCCAGCAGCCCAACGCCGGCCTTGAGCGGGGGGGCCTACAATGAGCAGTTCTTC. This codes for CASSPTPALSGGAYNEQFF.

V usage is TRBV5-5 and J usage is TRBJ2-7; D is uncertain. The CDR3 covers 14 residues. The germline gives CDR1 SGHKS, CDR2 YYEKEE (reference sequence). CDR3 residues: CASSLDRMDYEQYV. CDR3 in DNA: TGTGCCAGTAGCTTGGACCGGATGGATTACGAGCAGTACGTC.

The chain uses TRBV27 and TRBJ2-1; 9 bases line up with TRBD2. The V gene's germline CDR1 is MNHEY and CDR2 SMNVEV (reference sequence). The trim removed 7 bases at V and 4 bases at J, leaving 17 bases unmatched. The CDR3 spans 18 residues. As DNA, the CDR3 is TGTGCCAGCACCTTACTTGATCCAGCGGGGGGTCTTTACAATGAGCAGTTCTTC. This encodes CASTLLDPAGGLYNEQFF.

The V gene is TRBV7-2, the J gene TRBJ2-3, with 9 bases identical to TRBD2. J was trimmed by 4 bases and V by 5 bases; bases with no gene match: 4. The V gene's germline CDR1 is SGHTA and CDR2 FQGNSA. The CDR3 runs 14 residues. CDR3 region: CASSISGGADTQYF. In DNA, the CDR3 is TGTGCCAGCAGCATTAGCGGGGGCGCAGATACGCAGTATTTT.

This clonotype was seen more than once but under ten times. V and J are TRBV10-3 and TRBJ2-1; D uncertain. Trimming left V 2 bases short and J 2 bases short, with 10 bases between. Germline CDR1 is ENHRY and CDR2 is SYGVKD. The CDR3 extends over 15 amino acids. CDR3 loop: CAISEAGQTYNEQFF. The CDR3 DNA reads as TGTGCCATCAGTGAGGCAGGCCAAACCTACAATGAGCAGTTCTTC.

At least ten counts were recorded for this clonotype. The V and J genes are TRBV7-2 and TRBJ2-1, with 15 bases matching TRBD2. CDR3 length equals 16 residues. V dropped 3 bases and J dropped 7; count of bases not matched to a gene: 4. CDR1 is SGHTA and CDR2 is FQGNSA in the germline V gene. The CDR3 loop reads CASSFRTSGGENEQFF. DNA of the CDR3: TGTGCCAGCAGCTTTAGGACTAGCGGGGGGGAGAATGAGCAGTTCTTC.

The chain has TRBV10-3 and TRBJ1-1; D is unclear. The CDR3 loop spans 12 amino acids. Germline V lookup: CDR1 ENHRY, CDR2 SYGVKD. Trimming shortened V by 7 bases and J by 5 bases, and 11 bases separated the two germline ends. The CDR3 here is CAINQEGTEAFF. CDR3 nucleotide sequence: TGTGCCATCAATCAGGAGGGTACTGAAGCTTTCTTT.

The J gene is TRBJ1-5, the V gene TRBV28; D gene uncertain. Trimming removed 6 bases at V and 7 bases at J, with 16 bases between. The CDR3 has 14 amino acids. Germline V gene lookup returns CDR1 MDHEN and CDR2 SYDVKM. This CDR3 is CASRGGPAGQPQHF. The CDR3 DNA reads TGTGCCAGCAGGGGAGGTCCTGCGGGGCAGCCCCAGCATTTT.

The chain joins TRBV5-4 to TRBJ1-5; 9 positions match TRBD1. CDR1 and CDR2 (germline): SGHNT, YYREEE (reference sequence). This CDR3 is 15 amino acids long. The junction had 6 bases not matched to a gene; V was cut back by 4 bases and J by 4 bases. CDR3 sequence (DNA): TGTGCCAGCAGCCACGGGACAGGGCTAAATCAGCCCCAGCATTTT. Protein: CASSHGTGLNQPQHF.